This T cell receptor beta chain was recovered during a study of shared clonotypes between healthy human individuals. Points on this clone: Its target is not known.

Measured with immunoSEQ multiplex PCR; TCRdb has only the in-frame clones, and not every one. The table records 600,000 to 750,000 clones, roughly 87% of them present only once. General study findings and limits: It was anticipated that sequencing depth would influence how many clonotypes donors shared.

The specimen was memory CD8+ T cells from PBMCs. Subset: CD45RO+ cells pooled with CCR7-negative TemRA cells. This TCR came from a man between 18 and 35 years old in good health. Some clones in this sample may be carry-over from other donors' samples.

The CDR3 sequence: CASSYWQGTDTQYF. CDR3 coding DNA: TGTGCCAGCAGTTACTGGCAGGGTACAGATACGCAGTATTTT. This chain uses TRBV6-6 with TRBJ2-3; maybe TRBD1 (5 bases). Trimming removed 1 base at V and 3 bases at J, with 8 bases between. Germline CDR1 and CDR2: MNHNY and SVGAGI (reference sequence). This CDR3 is 14 amino acids long.